These 32 T cell receptor beta chains were sequenced from one sample in a study of blood T cell repertoires in COVID-19. Method: immunoSEQ multiplex PCR; TCRdb's copy keeps in-frame clones and lacks some. The repertoire holds approximately 70,000 clones, with more than 75% as singletons. Sequencing was carried out using peripheral blood. The source is a woman in her fifties or sixties with acute or convalescent COVID-19.

The rearrangement links TRBV11-1 to TRBJ1-6, with D maybe TRBD1 (5 bases). Germline V gives CDR1 SGHAT, CDR2 FQDESV (reference sequence). This CDR3 comprises 16 residues. V was shortened by 6 bases and J by 8 bases, with 20 bases between the two germline ends. The CDR3 here is CASRSKEGSGDSPLHF. For the CDR3, the DNA is TGTGCCAGCAGGAGTAAGGAGGGGTCGGGAGATTCACCCCTCCACTTT.

The chain links TRBV10-3 to TRBJ1-1, with 9 bases matching TRBD1. From germline, CDR1 is ENHRY and CDR2 SYGVKD. CDR3 length: 14 residues. Losses at the gene ends were 2 bases for V and 7 bases for J; bases not matched to a gene: 5. CDR3 in amino acids: CAISETGGANEAFF. The CDR3, as DNA: TGTGCCATCAGTGAGACAGGGGGCGCGAATGAAGCTTTCTTT.

The genes are TRBV6-5 and TRBJ2-1, with 7 bases aligning to TRBD2. With V trimmed by 6 bases and J by 2 bases, 1 base remained unmatched. This CDR3 spans 13 amino acids. CDR1 and CDR2 from the germline V gene are MNHEY and SVGAGI. CDR3 bases: TGTGCCAGCAGAGCGGGACCCTACAATGAGCAGTTCTTC. This translates into CASRAGPYNEQFF.

This clone has only a few counts. The V call is TRBV12-3 or TRBV12-4, the J call TRBJ1-1; D is uncertain. The length of the CDR3 is 11 residues. The V end was cut by 6 bases, the J end by 7 bases, with 9 bases between. The CDR3 region is CASRRTVEAFF. The CDR3 DNA reads TGTGCCAGCAGGCGGACTGTTGAAGCTTTCTTT.

This sequence joins TRBV5-4 and TRBJ2-7; no definite D call. Trimming removed 0 bases from V and 6 bases from J, with 10 bases in between. In germline, CDR1 is SGHNT, CDR2 YYREEE (reference sequence). This CDR3 is 13 amino acids long. The CDR3 DNA reads as TGTGCCAGCAGCTTGGTTCCTAGTGGCGAGCAGTACGTC. It encodes CASSLVPSGEQYV.

The chain carries TRBV3-1 (or the pseudogene TRBV3-2) and TRBJ2-7; no definite D call. V lost 3 bases, J lost 2 bases, and 11 bases lay in between. Germline values: CDR1 LGHDT, CDR2 YNNKEL (reference sequence). This CDR3 has 14 residues. This chain's CDR3 is CASSHGLRAYEQYV. The CDR3 DNA sequence: TGTGCCAGCAGCCACGGTCTACGGGCCTACGAGCAGTACGTC.

The chain joins TRBV5-6 to TRBJ2-1; D perhaps matches TRBD1 (6 bases). Germline V CDR1 and CDR2: SGHDT, YYEEEE. Between the trimmed V and J ends, which lost 2 bases and 1 base, there was a span of 7 bases. This CDR3 region has 14 residues. CDR3 loop: CASSLGGSYNEQFF. For the CDR3, the DNA is TGTGCCAGCAGCTTAGGGGGTTCCTACAATGAGCAGTTCTTC. The complete variable domain, with remaining parts taken from reference TRBV5-6 and TRBJ2-1, reads DAGVTQSPTHLIKTRGQQVTLRCSPKSGHDTVSWYQQALGQGPQFIFQYYEEEERQRGNFPDRFSGHQFPNYSSELNVNALLLGDSALYLCASSLGGSYNEQFFGPGTRLTVL.

The V call is TRBV3-1 (or the pseudogene TRBV3-2), the J call TRBJ1-2; D is uncertain. Trimming removed 4 bases at V and 0 bases at J, with 18 bases between. Germline CDR1 reads LGHDT; CDR2 reads YNNKEL (reference sequence). The CDR3 totals 17 residues. The CDR3: CASSLTDDPRTNYGYTF. The CDR3 nucleotides read TGTGCCAGCAGCCTTACAGATGACCCGCGTACTAACTATGGCTACACCTTC.

This chain joins TRBV30 and TRBJ2-7; 8 nucleotides align to TRBD1. The CDR3 runs 11 residues. With 5 bases clipped from V and 7 bases from J, the junction kept 4 bases outside the gene matches. Germline lookup yields CDR1 GTSNPN and CDR2 SVGIG (reference sequence). As DNA, the CDR3 is TGTGCCTGGGGACAGGGAGGAGAGCAGTACGTC. The encoded protein is CAWGQGGEQYV.

The chain is built from TRBV6-1 and TRBJ2-1; D uncertain. The CDR3 spans 16 residues. The germline V gene encodes CDR1 MNHNS and CDR2 SASEGT. Trimming left V 4 bases short and J 0 bases short, with 13 bases between. The CDR3 nucleotides are TGTGCCAGCAGTGGGCGAGGCAGTTACTCCTACAATGAGCAGTTCTTC. This sequence encodes CASSGRGSYSYNEQFF.

This chain connects TRBV6-5 to TRBJ1-4, with D maybe TRBD1 (5 bases). V gave up 7 bases and J gave up 8 bases, with 17 bases separating them. CDR1 and CDR2 from the germline V gene are MNHEY and SVGAGI. This CDR3 is built from 14 residues. The CDR3 spells CASISPPRGEKLFF. The CDR3 DNA reads TGTGCCAGCATTAGTCCTCCTCGGGGGGAAAAACTGTTTTTT.

The table lists this clone with a count of one. V gene TRBV6-2 or TRBV6-3 combines with J gene TRBJ2-3; 11 bases are shared with TRBD2. Germline V gene sequence: CDR1 MNHEY, CDR2 SVGEGT. The V gene end was trimmed by 2 bases and the J gene end by 2 bases; junction bases not matched to a gene: 6. This CDR3 has 17 amino acids. For the CDR3, the DNA is TGTGCCAGCAGTTACGCCGGGACTAGCGGATACACAGATACGCAGTATTTT. Amino acids: CASSYAGTSGYTDTQYF.

The chain uses TRBV5-4 and TRBJ2-3; 7 positions agree with TRBD1. CDR1 and CDR2 (germline): SGHNT, YYREEE (reference sequence). The CDR3 loop spans 13 amino acids. Trimming took 4 bases from V and 4 from J; bases not matched to a gene: 3. CDR3 in DNA: TGTGCCAGCAGCCTACAGGGGTCAGATACGCAGTATTTT. This translates into CASSLQGSDTQYF.

This chain connects TRBV6-2 or TRBV6-3 to TRBJ2-1; 7 positions agree with TRBD1. Unmatched junction bases numbered 18, after V lost 3 bases and J lost 4 bases. The CDR3 contains 19 residues. Germline values: CDR1 MNHEY, CDR2 SVGEGT. The CDR3 region is CASSYFALTRTGGYNEQFF. In nucleotides, the CDR3 is TGTGCCAGCAGTTATTTCGCATTAACCCGGACAGGTGGGTACAATGAGCAGTTCTTC.

The CDR3 is CASSLSSGAGGYTF. The CDR3 region has the DNA TGTGCCAGCAGTTTATCCTCCGGCGCCGGGGGCTACACCTTC. This chain joins TRBV28 and TRBJ1-2; D gene uncertain. Deletions cut 1 base from V and 8 bases from J, with 14 bases between. The germline CDR1 and CDR2 sequences are MDHEN and SYDVKM. The CDR3 runs to 14 residues.

This chain links TRBV5-1 with TRBJ2-5; the match to TRBD2 covers 12 bases. The V segment lost 4 bases and the J segment 5 bases; nucleotides outside the gene matches: 9. The length of the CDR3 is 16 residues. Germline values: CDR1 SGHRS, CDR2 YFSETQ. The CDR3 loop is CASSPPTSGSSETQYF. Here the CDR3 DNA reads TGCGCCAGCAGCCCCCCGACTAGCGGGAGCTCGGAGACCCAGTACTTC.

The J gene is TRBJ1-3, the V gene TRBV6-5; weak D call: TRBD1 (5 bases). CDR1 is MNHEY and CDR2 is SVGAGI in the germline V gene. CDR3 length: 16 residues. The ends were cut back, 3 bases at V and 0 bases at J, with 12 bases in the middle. Here the CDR3 reads CASSYNRPSSGNTIYF. Written as DNA, the CDR3 is TGTGCCAGCAGTTATAACAGGCCAAGCTCTGGAAACACCATATATTTT.

The DNA for the CDR3 is TGCGCCAGCAGCCAACTTCCCGGGACAGGGAATCAAGATACGCAGTATTTT. It codes for CASSQLPGTGNQDTQYF. The V gene is TRBV4-1, the J gene TRBJ2-3; 9 bases line up with TRBD1. The CDR3 runs 17 residues. Germline CDR1 and CDR2: MGHRA and YSYEKL. V lost 2 bases and J lost 5; bases outside the gene matches: 11.

This clone has just one count. This chain links TRBV24-1 with TRBJ1-1; no clear D gene. This CDR3 comprises 13 residues. Per germline, CDR1 KGHDR and CDR2 SFDVKD. V shed 4 bases and J shed 5 bases, with 10 bases lying between them. CDR3 in DNA: TGTGCCACCAGTGACCCCACCCGGACTGAAGCTTTCTTT. Translation gives CATSDPTRTEAFF.

The sample holds one count of this clone. This chain connects TRBV5-4 to TRBJ2-3; D is possibly TRBD1 (6 bases). The CDR3 has 16 amino acids. Germline CDR1 is SGHNT and CDR2 is YYREEE (reference sequence). V lost 1 base and J lost 2, with 14 bases in between. The CDR3 loop reads CASSLFLQGDTDTQYF. The CDR3 bases are TGTGCCAGCAGCTTGTTCTTACAGGGCGACACAGATACGCAGTATTTT.

The chain has TRBV5-1 and TRBJ2-3; maybe TRBD2 (6 bases). Trimming shortened V by 2 bases and J by 0 bases, and 13 bases separated the two germline ends. The CDR3 consists of 16 residues. Germline CDR1 is SGHRS and CDR2 is YFSETQ. The CDR3, as DNA: TGCGCCAGCAGCTTTCCGGAGGGCTCTAGCACAGATACGCAGTATTTT. Amino acids: CASSFPEGSSTDTQYF.

This chain connects TRBV29-1 to TRBJ2-2; 9 bases map to TRBD1. J gave up 3 bases and V 5 bases, and 7 bases lay outside the gene matches. The germline V gene has CDR1 SQVTM and CDR2 ANQGSEA. The CDR3 has 15 amino acids. In nucleotides, the CDR3 is TGCAGCGTTTCACAGGGGGCGGAGTACACCGGGGAGCTGTTTTTT. Its protein product is CSVSQGAEYTGELFF.

The chain uses TRBV19 and TRBJ1-4; D call uncertain. Germline CDR1 and CDR2: LNHDA and SQIVND (reference sequence). Trimming took off 5 bases at V and 7 bases at J, with 14 bases between the two ends. The CDR3 runs to 14 residues. CDR3 protein: CASSPREGGEKLFF. In DNA, the CDR3 is TGTGCCAGTAGTCCGAGGGAAGGAGGTGAAAAACTGTTTTTT.

The V gene is TRBV5-4, the J gene TRBJ2-2; D is possibly TRBD2 (6 bases). This CDR3 spans 13 amino acids. V was cut by 2 bases and J by 7 bases, with 9 bases left in between. Germline CDR1 and CDR2: SGHNT and YYREEE (reference sequence). DNA for the CDR3: TGTGCCAGCAGCTTCCGGGAGCTCGGGGAGCTGTTTTTT. Protein sequence: CASSFRELGELFF.

The V call is TRBV4-1, the J call TRBJ1-2; the match to TRBD1 covers 9 bases. The junction had 7 bases not matched to a gene; V was cut back by 5 bases and J by 6 bases. This CDR3 comprises 14 residues. Germline V gene sequence: CDR1 MGHRA, CDR2 YSYEKL. The CDR3 bases are TGCGCCAGCAGCTCACAGGGGGCTCGCGATGGCTACACCTTC. Its translation is CASSSQGARDGYTF.

This chain links TRBV20-1 with TRBJ2-1, with 7 bases identical to TRBD1. This CDR3 comprises 15 residues. Trimming took 3 bases from V and 2 from J; bases not matched to a gene: 7. In germline, CDR1 is DFQATT, CDR2 SNEGSKA (reference sequence). DNA of the CDR3: TGCAGTGCTAGTGGACAGGCCCCAACCTACAATGAGCAGTTCTTC. Protein product: CSASGQAPTYNEQFF.

The rearrangement uses TRBV18 and TRBJ1-4; no reliable D call. From germline, CDR1 is KGHSH and CDR2 LQKENI. The V end lost 3 bases, the J end lost 5 bases, and 10 bases lay between the germline ends. The CDR3 runs to 14 residues. The CDR3 sequence is CASSPFGLNEKLFF. The CDR3, as DNA: TGTGCCAGCTCACCGTTCGGTTTGAATGAAAAACTGTTTTTT.

In its sample, this clone was seen once. This chain uses TRBV30 with TRBJ2-5, with 7 bases that match TRBD2. Germline CDR1 GTSNPN, CDR2 SVGIG (reference sequence). V lost 5 bases and J lost 1; bases outside the gene matches: 7. The CDR3 is made up of 14 amino acids. As DNA, the CDR3 is TGTGCCTGGTCGTCAATAGCGGGCCAAGAGACCCAGTACTTC. This translates into CAWSSIAGQETQYF. The full variable domain, completed using reference TRBV30 and TRBJ2-5, is SQTIHQWPATLVQPVGSPLSLECTVEGTSNPNLYWYRQAAGRGLQLLFYSVGIGQISSEVPQNLSASRPQDRQFILSSKKLLLSDSGFYLCAWSSIAGQETQYFGPGTRLLVL.

Here the CDR3 reads CASSRDYLGELFF. The DNA for the CDR3 is TGTGCCAGCAGCCGGGACTACCTAGGGGAGCTGTTTTTT. The chain has TRBV7-2 and TRBJ2-2, with 7 nucleotides matching TRBD2. The junction had 5 bases not matched to a gene; V was cut back by 5 bases and J by 8 bases. Per germline, CDR1 SGHTA and CDR2 FQGNSA. The CDR3 spans 13 residues. The full variable domain, its missing parts supplied by reference TRBV7-2 and TRBJ2-2, is GAGVSQSPSNKVTEKGKDVELRCDPISGHTALYWYRQSLGQGLEFLIYFQGNSAPDKSGLPSDRFSAERTGGSVSTLTIQRTQQEDSAVYLCASSRDYLGELFFGEGSRLTVL.

The table lists this clone with a count of one. This sequence joins TRBV6-1 and TRBJ2-2; 11 bases agree with TRBD2. Germline CDR1 MNHNS, CDR2 SASEGT. The trim removed 4 bases at V and 5 bases at J, leaving 9 bases unmatched. The CDR3 spans 17 residues. CDR3 nucleotides: TGTGCCAGCAGTGTCGGGACTAGCGGCCTTCGAACCGGGGAGCTGTTTTTT. Protein: CASSVGTSGLRTGELFF.

This clone is medium-sized in the sample. The chain recombines TRBV10-3 with TRBJ1-1, with a tentative D call TRBD1 (5 bases). CDR3 length: 13 residues. CDR1 and CDR2 from the germline V gene are ENHRY and SYGVKD. The ends were cut back, 3 bases at V and 1 base at J, with 6 bases in the middle. CDR3 in DNA: TGTGCCATCAGTGAAGACAGGAACACTGAAGCTTTCTTT. This translates into CAISEDRNTEAFF.

For the CDR3, the DNA is TGTGCCAGCAGCTTGGCGGGGATGGGCTACGAGCAGTACGTC. Translating it yields CASSLAGMGYEQYV. This chain joins TRBV5-4 and TRBJ2-7, with a possible D match to TRBD2 (5 bases). The CDR3 covers 14 residues. Trimming removed 0 bases from V and 3 bases from J, with 10 bases in between. Germline assignment: CDR1 SGHNT and CDR2 YYREEE (reference sequence).